These 31 T cell receptor beta chains came from one sample sequenced in a study of identifying expanded T cells in peripheral blood. The protocol was immunoSEQ multiplex PCR, while the TCRdb copy is restricted to in-frame clones and leaves out a portion. The sample contains approximately 130,000 clones, around four fifths of which appear only once. Sequencing used blood. The receptors shown here come from a person between 18 and 69 years old in good health.

The J gene is TRBJ2-3, the V gene TRBV9; maybe TRBD2 (5 bases). Trimming left V 2 bases short and J 2 bases short, with 9 bases between. Germline CDR1 SGDLS, CDR2 YYNGEE. The CDR3 is made up of 14 amino acids. As DNA, the CDR3 is TGTGCCAGCAGCGTCCAGCGGACCACAGATACGCAGTATTTT. This sequence encodes CASSVQRTTDTQYF.

The V gene is TRBV19, the J gene TRBJ2-7; D unresolved. V gave up 6 bases and J gave up 4 bases, with 19 bases separating them. The CDR3 is made up of 15 amino acids. Germline V lookup: CDR1 LNHDA, CDR2 SQIVND (reference sequence). CDR3 in amino acids: CASSESGRPSYEQYF. In nucleotides, the CDR3 is TGTGCCAGTAGCGAATCAGGACGGCCCTCTTACGAGCAGTACTTC.

The DNA of the CDR3 is TGTGCCAGCAGTTACTCGAGGCAGACTGAAGCTTTCTTT. This gives the protein CASSYSRQTEAFF. The V call is TRBV6-5, the J call TRBJ1-1; D gene unclear. Germline CDR1 MNHEY, CDR2 SVGAGI. CDR3 size: 13 residues. The V and J ends lost 0 bases and 5 bases respectively, with 7 bases between them.

The gene calls are TRBV29-1 and TRBJ2-7; D is unclear. This CDR3 contains 15 residues. Trimming cost V 5 bases and J 2 bases, with 19 bases left between them. The germline V gene encodes CDR1 SQVTM and CDR2 ANQGSEA. This CDR3 reads CSVSMTGPGPYEQYF. CDR3 bases: TGCAGCGTTTCCATGACGGGCCCTGGACCCTACGAGCAGTACTTC.

This clone was picked up one time. The chain joins TRBV4-3 to TRBJ2-7; TRBD1 aligns across 7 bases. The CDR3 has 16 residues. Germline trimming cut 0 bases from V and 2 bases from J; bases unmatched to any gene: 7. Germline loops: CDR1 LGHNA, CDR2 YSLEER. For the CDR3, the DNA is TGCGCCAGCAGCCAAGATTTCGGGGACAGCCCCTACGAGCAGTACTTC. Encoded protein: CASSQDFGDSPYEQYF.

The V and J genes are TRBV5-6 and TRBJ1-5; D is unclear. The germline gives CDR1 SGHDT, CDR2 YYEEEE. V was trimmed by 2 bases and J by 2 bases, leaving 17 bases between them. The CDR3 is made up of 17 amino acids. CDR3 DNA sequence: TGTGCCAGCAGCTTAAGTATCAGCCCCCGTGGCAATCAGCCCCAGCATTTT. Protein sequence: CASSLSISPRGNQPQHF.

The rearrangement uses TRBV5-1 and TRBJ1-6; D gene ambiguous. This CDR3 region has 15 residues. V was shortened by 0 bases and J by 8 bases, with 12 bases between the two germline ends. Per the germline V gene, CDR1 is SGHRS and CDR2 is YFSETQ. The CDR3 sequence: CASSLAGNEYSPLHF. CDR3 nucleotide sequence: TGCGCCAGCAGCTTGGCCGGGAACGAATATTCACCCCTCCACTTT.

The rearrangement joins TRBV7-3 to TRBJ2-5, with TRBD2 as a possible D gene (6 bases). V was shortened by 5 bases and J by 3 bases, with 13 bases between the two germline ends. Germline V gene sequence: CDR1 SGHTA, CDR2 FQGTGA. The CDR3 is made up of 14 amino acids. The CDR3 DNA reads TGTGCCAGCAGCCGTACTGCTAGCGAAGAGACCCAGTACTTC. Its translation is CASSRTASEETQYF.

The rearrangement links TRBV2 to TRBJ1-2, with D hard to call. The V end was cut by 2 bases, the J end by 4 bases, with 11 bases between. Germline V gives CDR1 SNHLY, CDR2 FYNNEI. This CDR3 is 14 amino acids long. The CDR3 nucleotides are TGTGCCAGCAGTGAATCTGACTTCTTCTATGGCTACACCTTC. It is translated as CASSESDFFYGYTF.

The chain recombines TRBV5-6 with TRBJ1-1; D not resolved. This CDR3 spans 15 amino acids. The V end was cut by 2 bases, the J end by 0 bases, with 11 bases between. CDR1 and CDR2 (germline): SGHDT, YYEEEE. The CDR3 nucleotides read TGTGCCAGCAGCTTTCTACAACCGATGAACACTGAAGCTTTCTTT. Residues: CASSFLQPMNTEAFF.

CDR3 sequence (DNA): TGTGCCAGCAGTTTAGCAGGGGACTATGGCTACACCTTC. Protein product: CASSLAGDYGYTF. This sequence joins TRBV27 and TRBJ1-2; TRBD1 is a possible D gene (6 bases). This CDR3 is 13 amino acids long. The germline gives CDR1 MNHEY, CDR2 SMNVEV (reference sequence). Trimming took 2 bases from V and 3 from J, leaving 7 bases between them.

The chain has TRBV7-9 and TRBJ1-2; TRBD1 agrees at 8 bases. V shed 1 base and J 8 bases; nucleotides not matched to a gene: 3. The CDR3 sequence is 13 residues long. Germline V gene data show CDR1 as SEHNR and CDR2 as FQNEAQ (reference sequence). The CDR3 loop is CASSLETGEGYTF. The CDR3 bases are TGTGCCAGCAGCTTAGAGACAGGGGAGGGCTACACCTTC.

DNA for the CDR3: TGTGCCAGCAGACCGGACGGAGGGAGCACTGAAGCTTTCTTT. It specifies CASRPDGGSTEAFF. This chain links TRBV2 with TRBJ1-1, with D unresolved. V was clipped by 6 bases and J by 4 bases, with 15 bases between them. Germline CDR1 reads SNHLY; CDR2 reads FYNNEI. The CDR3 runs to 14 residues. Complete variable domain (other parts from reference TRBV2 and TRBJ1-1): EPEVTQTPSHQVTQMGQEVILRCVPISNHLYFYWYRQILGQKVEFLVSFYNNEISEKSEIFDDQFSVERPDGSNFTLKIRSTKLEDSAMYFCASRPDGGSTEAFFGQGTRLTVV.

V usage is TRBV2 and J usage is TRBJ1-1, with no clear D. The CDR3 covers 10 residues. Trimming removed 6 bases at V and 5 bases at J, with 4 bases between. Germline assignment: CDR1 SNHLY and CDR2 FYNNEI. The CDR3 bases are TGTGCCAGCAGAGTAACTGAAGCTTTCTTT. This encodes CASRVTEAFF.

The genes are TRBV28 and TRBJ2-7; 12 bases agree with TRBD2. Germline CDR1 is MDHEN and CDR2 is SYDVKM. Trimming took 6 bases from V and 3 from J; bases not matched to a gene: 6. The CDR3 sequence is 15 residues long. The CDR3 reads CASRRTSGTLYEQYF. CDR3 in DNA: TGTGCCAGCAGAAGGACTAGCGGGACCCTCTACGAGCAGTACTTC.

The chain uses TRBV5-1 and TRBJ2-2; 7 bases line up with TRBD1. J gave up 7 bases and V 2 bases, and 5 bases lay outside the gene matches. From germline, CDR1 is SGHRS and CDR2 YFSETQ. The CDR3 spans 14 residues. This CDR3 reads CASSFDRVFGELFF. The CDR3 nucleotides are TGCGCCAGCAGCTTTGACAGGGTGTTCGGGGAGCTGTTTTTT.

The rearrangement joins TRBV30 to TRBJ1-6; possibly TRBD1 for D (6 bases). Trimming left V 2 bases short and J 10 bases short, with 21 bases between. Per the germline V gene, CDR1 is GTSNPN and CDR2 is SVGIG (reference sequence). The CDR3 length is 16 residues. The CDR3 loop reads CAWSFSAGVGGSPLHF. The DNA for the CDR3 is TGTGCCTGGAGTTTCTCTGCAGGGGTAGGAGGCTCACCCCTCCACTTT.

The gene calls are TRBV10-3 and TRBJ2-2; D is perhaps TRBD1 (6 bases). Trimming removed 10 bases at V and 3 bases at J, with 18 bases between. Germline V gives CDR1 ENHRY, CDR2 SYGVKD. CDR3 length: 15 residues. The chain's CDR3 is CATSQGWSDTGELFF. Here the CDR3 DNA reads TGTGCCACCTCACAGGGTTGGTCCGACACCGGGGAGCTGTTTTTT.

The chain recombines TRBV6-1 with TRBJ2-5; D is uncertain. Trimming cost V 5 bases and J 1 base, with 11 bases left between them. The germline CDR1 and CDR2 sequences are MNHNS and SASEGT. The CDR3 spans 14 residues. CDR3 region: CASSSRPPQETQYF. Here the CDR3 DNA reads TGTGCCAGCAGTTCTCGACCACCCCAAGAGACCCAGTACTTC.

CDR3 DNA: TGTGCCAGCTCGCCCCAGGGAACAGATACGCAGTATTTT. Translating it yields CASSPQGTDTQYF. This chain uses TRBV18 with TRBJ2-3; tentatively, D is TRBD1 (5 bases). The V and J ends lost 6 bases and 3 bases respectively, with 10 bases between them. CDR1 and CDR2 from the germline V gene are KGHSH and LQKENI. The CDR3 covers 13 residues. Supplemented by reference TRBV18 and TRBJ2-3, the full variable domain reads NAGVMQNPRHLVRRRGQEARLRCSPMKGHSHVYWYRQLPEEGLKFMVYLQKENIIDESGMPKERFSAEFPKEGPSILRIQQVVRGDSAAYFCASSPQGTDTQYFGPGTRLTVL.

The CDR3 spells CASTWGDGYTF. The DNA for the CDR3 is TGTGCCAGTACTTGGGGGGATGGCTACACCTTC. This chain uses TRBV19 with TRBJ1-2, with a possible D match to TRBD1 (5 bases). Germline CDR1 is LNHDA and CDR2 is SQIVND (reference sequence). Trimming shortened V by 7 bases and J by 6 bases, and 9 bases separated the two germline ends. The length of the CDR3 is 11 residues. Supplemented by reference TRBV19 and TRBJ1-2, the full variable domain reads DGGITQSPKYLFRKEGQNVTLSCEQNLNHDAMYWYRQDPGQGLRLIYYSQIVNDFQKGDIAEGYSVSREKKESFPLTVTSAQKNPTAFYLCASTWGDGYTFGSGTRLTVV.

This chain uses TRBV6-1 with TRBJ1-2; the D is unclear. CDR3 size: 13 residues. Deletions cut 2 bases from V and 4 bases from J, with 8 bases between. Germline V lookup: CDR1 MNHNS, CDR2 SASEGT. Here the CDR3 reads CASSEIGRYGYTF. CDR3 DNA: TGTGCCAGCAGTGAAATTGGTCGCTATGGCTACACCTTC.

This clone was recorded a few times. One end of the junction fails to match germline, which may point to a read error. The chain uses TRBV29-1 and TRBJ2-5; no clear D gene. Germline V gives CDR1 SQVTM, CDR2 ANQGSEA. The CDR3 is 11 amino acids. CDR3 sequence: CSVDLGEAQYF. The DNA of the CDR3 is TGCAGCGTTGATCTTGGAGAGGCCCAGTACTTC. Full variable domain (outside the CDR3, taken from reference TRBV29-1 and TRBJ2-5): SAVISQKPSRDICQRGTSLTIQCQVDSQVTMMFWYRQQPGQSLTLIATANQGSEATYESGFVIDKFPISRPNLTFSTLTVSNMSPEDSSIYLCSVDLGEAQYFGPGTRLLVL.

The genes are TRBV5-4 and TRBJ1-3; the D gene is possibly TRBD1 (6 bases). Germline CDR1 and CDR2: SGHNT and YYREEE (reference sequence). V was clipped by 5 bases and J by 0 bases, with 15 bases between them. There are 16 residues in the CDR3. This CDR3 reads CASRSTTGPSGNTIYF. The CDR3 DNA reads as TGTGCCAGCAGATCCACGACAGGCCCCTCTGGAAACACCATATATTTT. The full variable domain, in which reference TRBV5-4 and TRBJ1-3 provide the parts outside the CDR3, is ETGVTQSPTHLIKTRGQQVTLRCSSQSGHNTVSWYQQALGQGPQFIFQYYREEENGRGNFPPRFSGLQFPNYSSELNVNALELDDSALYLCASRSTTGPSGNTIYFGEGSWLTVV.

The chain uses TRBV19 and TRBJ1-5; no definite D call. Trimming stripped 3 bases from V and 6 bases from J, with 12 bases between. Germline CDR1 LNHDA, CDR2 SQIVND (reference sequence). The length of the CDR3 is 14 residues. The DNA for the CDR3 is TGTGCCAGTAGTATGAGAGGGATCGCTCAGCCCCAGCATTTT. It yields the protein CASSMRGIAQPQHF. Full variable domain (missing parts from reference TRBV19 and TRBJ1-5): DGGITQSPKYLFRKEGQNVTLSCEQNLNHDAMYWYRQDPGQGLRLIYYSQIVNDFQKGDIAEGYSVSREKKESFPLTVTSAQKNPTAFYLCASSMRGIAQPQHFGDGTRLSIL.

The J gene is TRBJ1-1, the V gene TRBV7-3, with D possibly TRBD1 on 5 matching bases. CDR1 SGHTA and CDR2 FQGTGA come from the germline V gene. The length of the CDR3 is 13 residues. Trimming removed 4 bases from V and 2 bases from J, with 8 bases in between. CDR3 DNA: TGTGCCAGCAGCTATGACAGAAACACTGAAGCTTTCTTT. It yields the protein CASSYDRNTEAFF.

This clone was picked up a small number of times. V and J are TRBV5-1 and TRBJ1-2; D is perhaps TRBD1 (5 bases). The CDR3 is made up of 14 amino acids. The germline V gene encodes CDR1 SGHRS and CDR2 YFSETQ. Deletions cut 0 bases from V and 7 bases from J, with 13 bases between. The CDR3 here is CASSLVRVIGGYTF. The CDR3 DNA sequence: TGCGCCAGCAGCTTGGTCAGGGTCATCGGTGGCTACACCTTC.

This clone was seen just once. The chain couples TRBV4-1 to TRBJ2-7; D could derive from TRBD1 or TRBD2 (5 bases each). Germline CDR1 is MGHRA and CDR2 is YSYEKL. The CDR3 is 13 residues long. The V end lost 0 bases, the J end lost 5 bases, and 8 bases lay between the germline ends. For the CDR3, the DNA is TGCGCCAGCAGCCAAGACTGGGGACACGAGCAGTACTTC. Translated, it gives CASSQDWGHEQYF.

The genes are TRBV19 and TRBJ2-1; D uncertain. Trimming stripped 1 base from V and 4 bases from J, with 5 bases between. CDR1 and CDR2 from the germline V gene are LNHDA and SQIVND (reference sequence). The CDR3 is 13 amino acids. The CDR3 sequence: CASSIGSYNEQFF. CDR3 DNA: TGTGCCAGTAGTATAGGAAGTTACAATGAGCAGTTCTTC.

J is TRBJ2-5 and V is TRBV5-4; D unclear. Between the trimmed V and J ends, which lost 4 bases and 4 bases, there was a span of 11 bases. Germline-derived CDR1 and CDR2 are SGHNT and YYREEE (reference sequence). This CDR3 region has 13 residues. The CDR3 protein is CASSTPTGETQYF. DNA of the CDR3: TGTGCCAGCAGCACCCCGACTGGAGAGACCCAGTACTTC.

The genes are TRBV25-1 and TRBJ1-2, with 8 nucleotides matching TRBD1. V lost 0 bases, J lost 10 bases, and 7 bases stayed unmatched. Germline-derived CDR1 and CDR2 are MGHDK and SYGVNS. The CDR3 loop spans 14 amino acids. As DNA, the CDR3 is TGTGCCAGCAGTGAATATGGACAGGGTAGGGACTACACCTTC. As protein: CASSEYGQGRDYTF.